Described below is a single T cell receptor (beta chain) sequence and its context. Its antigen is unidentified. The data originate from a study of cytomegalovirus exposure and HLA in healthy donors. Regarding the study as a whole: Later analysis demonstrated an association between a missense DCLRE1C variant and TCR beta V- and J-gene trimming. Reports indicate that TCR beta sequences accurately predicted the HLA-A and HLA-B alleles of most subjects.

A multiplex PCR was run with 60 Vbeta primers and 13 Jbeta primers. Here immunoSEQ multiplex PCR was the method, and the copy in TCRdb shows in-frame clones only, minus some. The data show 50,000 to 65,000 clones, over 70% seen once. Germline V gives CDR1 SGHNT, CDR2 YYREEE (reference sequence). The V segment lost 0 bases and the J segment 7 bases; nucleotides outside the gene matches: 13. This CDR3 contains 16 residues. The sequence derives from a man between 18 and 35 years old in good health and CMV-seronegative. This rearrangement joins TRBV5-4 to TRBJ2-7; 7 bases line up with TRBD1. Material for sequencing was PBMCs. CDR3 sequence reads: CASSLGTGTAVDEQYF. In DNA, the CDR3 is TGTGCCAGCAGCTTGGGAACCGGGACAGCCGTGGATGAGCAGTACTTC.